This T cell receptor beta chain was recorded in a study of CD8 T cells in ankylosing spondylitis. General study points: Disease-associated clones were reportedly significantly overrepresented in matched ankylosing spondylitis synovial fluid. Ankylosing spondylitis blood seemed to carry a telltale TCR beta motif made of about 8 highly homologous variants.

Quantitative 5'-RACE was performed with molecular barcodes, and it yielded the TCR beta libraries. TCRdb re-called the 5' RACE reads through MiXCR, storing one row per CDR3 protein. The sample contains approximately 150,000 distinct CDR3 sequences, 30% to 35% of which appear only once. Points on this clonotype: Its antigen is unidentified.

From germline, CDR1 is SGHAT and CDR2 FQNNGV. The CDR3 runs to 14 residues. V was clipped by 0 bases and J by 6 bases, with 12 bases between them. The V and J genes are TRBV11-2 and TRBJ2-7; D possibly corresponds to TRBD1 (5 bases). Material for sequencing was synovial fluid, either unsorted or a sorted T cell fraction (not recorded which). The receptor comes from a male donor with ankylosing spondylitis. CDR3 amino acids: CASSLDQVRVEQYF. The DNA of the CDR3 is TGTGCCAGCAGCTTAGACCAGGTCAGGGTCGAGCAGTACTTC.